Reported below is one T cell receptor beta chain. Per the original methods: Reference gene primer amplification in the assay estimated nucleated cell counts. Profiled with immunoSEQ multiplex PCR; TCRdb holds only in-frame clones, not every one. The V and J calls and clone size are taken from that table; D and trimming were inferred from the DNA. This table has 200,000 to 250,000 clones, around 83% appearing once. The data were taken from a study of blood T cell repertoires in COVID-19. Whole-study context: In each case, the material was cDNA or gDNA derived from T cells, B-cell-depleted T cells, or PBMCs.

One Seattle source followed patients from active infection through their disease course. Looked up from germline, CDR1 is LNHDA and CDR2 is SQIVND (reference sequence). The CDR3 has 14 residues. With 6 bases removed from V and 3 bases from J, the gap between germline ends came to 14 bases. The source of this sequence is a woman in her 70s with COVID-19, enrolled during active disease. This rearrangement joins TRBV19 to TRBJ1-2; D remains unclear. The specimen sequenced was peripheral blood. The CDR3 bases are TGTGCCAGTAGCTTAGACACTCGCGACTATGGCTACACCTTC. It yields the protein CASSLDTRDYGYTF.